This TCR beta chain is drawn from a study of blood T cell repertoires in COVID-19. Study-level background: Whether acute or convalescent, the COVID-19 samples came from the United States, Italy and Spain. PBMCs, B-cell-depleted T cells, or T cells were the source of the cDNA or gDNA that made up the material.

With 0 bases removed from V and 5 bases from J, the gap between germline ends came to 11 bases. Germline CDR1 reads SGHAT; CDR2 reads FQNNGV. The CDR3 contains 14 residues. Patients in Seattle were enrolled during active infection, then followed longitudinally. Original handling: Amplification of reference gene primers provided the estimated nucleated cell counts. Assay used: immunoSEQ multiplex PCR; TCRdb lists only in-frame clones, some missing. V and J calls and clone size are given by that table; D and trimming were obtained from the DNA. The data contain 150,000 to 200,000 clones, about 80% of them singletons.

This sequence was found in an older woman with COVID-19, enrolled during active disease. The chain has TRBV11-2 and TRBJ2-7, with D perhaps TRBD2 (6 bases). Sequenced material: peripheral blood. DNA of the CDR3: TGTGCCAGCAGCTTAGATCGGCGGGGAAACGAGCAGTACGTC. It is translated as CASSLDRRGNEQYV.